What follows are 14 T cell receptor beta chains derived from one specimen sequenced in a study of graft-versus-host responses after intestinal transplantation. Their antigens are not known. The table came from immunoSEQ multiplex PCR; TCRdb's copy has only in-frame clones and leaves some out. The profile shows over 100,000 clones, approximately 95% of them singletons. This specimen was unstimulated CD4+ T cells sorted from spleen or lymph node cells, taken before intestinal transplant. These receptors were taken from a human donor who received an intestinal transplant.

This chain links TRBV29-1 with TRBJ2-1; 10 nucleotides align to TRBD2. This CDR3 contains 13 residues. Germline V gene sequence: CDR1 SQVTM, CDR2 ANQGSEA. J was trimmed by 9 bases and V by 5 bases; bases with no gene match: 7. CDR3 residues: CSVRASGSGEQFF. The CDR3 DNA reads TGCAGCGTTCGCGCTAGCGGGAGCGGTGAGCAGTTCTTC.

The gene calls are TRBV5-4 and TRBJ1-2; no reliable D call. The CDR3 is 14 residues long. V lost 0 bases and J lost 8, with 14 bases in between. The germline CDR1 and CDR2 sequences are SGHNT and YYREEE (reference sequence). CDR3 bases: TGTGCCAGCAGCTTGGTAACTACCCCTGGAGGCTACACCTTC. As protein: CASSLVTTPGGYTF.

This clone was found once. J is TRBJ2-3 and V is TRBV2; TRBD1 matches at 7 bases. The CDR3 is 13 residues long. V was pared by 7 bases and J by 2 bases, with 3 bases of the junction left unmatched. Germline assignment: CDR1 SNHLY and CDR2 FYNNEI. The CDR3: CASTRGPTDTQYF. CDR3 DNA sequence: TGTGCCAGCACTAGGGGGCCCACAGATACGCAGTATTTT.

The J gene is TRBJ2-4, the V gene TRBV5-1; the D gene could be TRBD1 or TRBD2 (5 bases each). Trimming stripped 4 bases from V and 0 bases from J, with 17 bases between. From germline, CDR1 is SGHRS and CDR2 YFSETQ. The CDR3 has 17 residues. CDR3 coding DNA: TGCGCCAGCAGCCCGGATGAGGGGCGACTAGCCAAAAACATTCAGTACTTC. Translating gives CASSPDEGRLAKNIQYF.

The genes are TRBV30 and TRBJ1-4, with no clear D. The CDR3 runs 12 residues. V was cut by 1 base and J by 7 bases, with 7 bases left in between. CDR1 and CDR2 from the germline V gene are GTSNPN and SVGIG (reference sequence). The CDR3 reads CAWSASSEKLFF. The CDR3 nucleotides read TGTGCCTGGAGTGCATCCTCTGAAAAACTGTTTTTT.

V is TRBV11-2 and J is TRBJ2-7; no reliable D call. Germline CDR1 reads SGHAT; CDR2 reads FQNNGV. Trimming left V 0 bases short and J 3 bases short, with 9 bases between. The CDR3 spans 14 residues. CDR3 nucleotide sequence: TGTGCCAGCAGCTTAGAGTCTGGGTTCTACGAGCAGTACTTC. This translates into CASSLESGFYEQYF. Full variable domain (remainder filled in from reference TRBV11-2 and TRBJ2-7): EAGVAQSPRYKIIEKRQSVAFWCNPISGHATLYWYQQILGQGPKLLIQFQNNGVVDDSQLPKDRFSAERLKGVDSTLKIQPAKLEDSAVYLCASSLESGFYEQYFGPGTRLTVT.

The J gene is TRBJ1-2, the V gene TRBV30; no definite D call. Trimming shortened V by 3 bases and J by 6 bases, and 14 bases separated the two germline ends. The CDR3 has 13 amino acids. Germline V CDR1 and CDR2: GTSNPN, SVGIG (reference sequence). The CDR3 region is CAWRATAAHGYTF. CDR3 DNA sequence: TGTGCCTGGAGGGCCACAGCGGCCCATGGCTACACCTTC.

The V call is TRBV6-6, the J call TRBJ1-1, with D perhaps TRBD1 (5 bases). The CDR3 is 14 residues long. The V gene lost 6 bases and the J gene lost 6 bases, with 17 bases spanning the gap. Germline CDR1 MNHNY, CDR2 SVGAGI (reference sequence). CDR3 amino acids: CASSPGTWGAEAFF. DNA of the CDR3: TGTGCCAGCAGCCCCGGGACCTGGGGCGCTGAAGCTTTCTTT.

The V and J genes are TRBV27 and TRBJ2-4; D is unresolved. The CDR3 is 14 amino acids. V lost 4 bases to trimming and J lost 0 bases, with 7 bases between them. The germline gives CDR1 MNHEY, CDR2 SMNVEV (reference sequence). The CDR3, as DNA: TGTGCCAGCAGTTCGCGCCAAGCCAAAAACATTCAGTACTTC. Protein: CASSSRQAKNIQYF.

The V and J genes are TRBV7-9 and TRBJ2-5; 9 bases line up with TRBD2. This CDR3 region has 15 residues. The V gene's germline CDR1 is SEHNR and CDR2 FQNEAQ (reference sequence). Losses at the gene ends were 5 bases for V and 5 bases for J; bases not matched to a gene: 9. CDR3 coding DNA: TGTGCCAGCAGCCCGCGGGGACTAGCCGCTGAGACCCAGTACTTC. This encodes CASSPRGLAAETQYF. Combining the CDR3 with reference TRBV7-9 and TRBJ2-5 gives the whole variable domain DTGVSQNPRHKITKRGQNVTFRCDPISEHNRLYWYRQTLGQGPEFLTYFQNEAQLEKSRLLSDRFSAERPKGSFSTLEIQRTEQGDSAMYLCASSPRGLAAETQYFGPGTRLLVL.

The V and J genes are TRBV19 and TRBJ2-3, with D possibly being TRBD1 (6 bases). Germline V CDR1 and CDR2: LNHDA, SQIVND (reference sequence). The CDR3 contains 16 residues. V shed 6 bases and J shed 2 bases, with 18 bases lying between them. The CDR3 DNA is TGTGCCAGTAGGGGGATAGGACAGCAGCACACAGATACGCAGTATTTT. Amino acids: CASRGIGQQHTDTQYF.

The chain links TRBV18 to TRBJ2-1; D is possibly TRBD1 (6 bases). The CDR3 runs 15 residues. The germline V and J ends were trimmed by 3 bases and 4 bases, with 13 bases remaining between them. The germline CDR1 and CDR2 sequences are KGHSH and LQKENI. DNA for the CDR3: TGTGCCAGCTCACCCTTGACAGGCGATTACAATGAGCAGTTCTTC. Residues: CASSPLTGDYNEQFF.

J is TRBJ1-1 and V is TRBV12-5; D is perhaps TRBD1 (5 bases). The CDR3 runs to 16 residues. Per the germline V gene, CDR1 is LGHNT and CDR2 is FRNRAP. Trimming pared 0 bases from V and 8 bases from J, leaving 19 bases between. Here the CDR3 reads CASGLVTGARGSEAFF. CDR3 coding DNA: TGTGCTAGTGGTTTGGTTACAGGAGCTCGTGGGTCCGAAGCTTTCTTT.

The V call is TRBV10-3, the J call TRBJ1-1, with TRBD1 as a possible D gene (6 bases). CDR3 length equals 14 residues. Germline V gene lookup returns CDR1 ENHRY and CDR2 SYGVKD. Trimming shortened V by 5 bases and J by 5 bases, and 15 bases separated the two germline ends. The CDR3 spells CAISLGTLGTEAFF. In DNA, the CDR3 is TGTGCCATCAGTCTCGGGACATTAGGGACTGAAGCTTTCTTT.